One T cell receptor (beta chain) is described in this entry. Study processing details: Amplification from reference gene primers served as the basis for estimated nucleated cell counts. The method was immunoSEQ multiplex PCR; TCRdb's version includes in-frame clones alone and lacks a portion of them. V and J calls and clone size follow that table, whereas D and trimming were derived from the DNA. This table holds about 240,000 clones, more than 75% found once. The participants were between roughly 18 and 100 years old and came from 24 US areas. Participant-reported clinical history was the basis for cohort assignment. CDR1 is MDHEN and CDR2 is SYDVKM in the germline V gene. V was trimmed by 5 bases and J by 0 bases, leaving 10 bases between them. The CDR3 sequence is 15 residues long. This specimen comes from a study of blood T cell repertoires in COVID-19. Whole-study context: Whether acute or convalescent, the COVID-19 samples came from the United States, Italy and Spain.

The chain is built from TRBV28 and TRBJ2-2; a weak D match, TRBD2 (5 bases). This sequence was found in a woman between 35 and 50 years old with acute COVID-19. The specimen was PBMCs or T cells enriched from blood (not recorded which). CDR3 in amino acids: CASSILGTNTGELFF. CDR3 sequence (DNA): TGTGCCAGCAGTATACTAGGTACGAACACCGGGGAGCTGTTTTTT.